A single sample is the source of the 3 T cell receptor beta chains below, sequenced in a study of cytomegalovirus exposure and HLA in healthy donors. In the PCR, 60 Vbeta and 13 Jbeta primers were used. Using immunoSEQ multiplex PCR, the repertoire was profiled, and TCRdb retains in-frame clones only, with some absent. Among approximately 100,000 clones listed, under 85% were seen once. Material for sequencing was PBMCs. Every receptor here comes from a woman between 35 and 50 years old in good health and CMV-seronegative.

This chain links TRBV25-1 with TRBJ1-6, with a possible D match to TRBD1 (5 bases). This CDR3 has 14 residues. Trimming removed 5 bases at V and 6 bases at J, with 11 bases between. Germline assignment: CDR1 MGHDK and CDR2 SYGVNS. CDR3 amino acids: CASSFGQGNSPLHF. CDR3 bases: TGTGCCAGCAGTTTTGGGCAGGGTAATTCACCCCTCCACTTT.

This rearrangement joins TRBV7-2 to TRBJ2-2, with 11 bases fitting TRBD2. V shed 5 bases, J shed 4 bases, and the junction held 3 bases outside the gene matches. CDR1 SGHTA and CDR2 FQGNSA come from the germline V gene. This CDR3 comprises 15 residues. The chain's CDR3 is CASSLGLAATGELFF. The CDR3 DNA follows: TGTGCCAGCAGCCTGGGACTAGCGGCCACCGGGGAGCTGTTTTTT.

The CDR3 protein is CASSSTGAGGYTF. Here the CDR3 DNA reads TGTGCCAGCAGCTCGACAGGGGCGGGAGGCTACACCTTC. The chain employs TRBV5-6 and TRBJ1-2, with 8 bases matching TRBD1. Germline-derived CDR1 and CDR2 are SGHDT and YYEEEE. Unmatched junction bases numbered 6, after V lost 3 bases and J lost 8 bases. The CDR3 consists of 13 residues.